This passage covers 25 T cell receptor beta chains from one sample sequenced in a study of a mutant IDH1 vaccine in newly diagnosed glioma. Repertoires were generated with immunoSEQ multiplex PCR, while TCRdb's copy carries only in-frame clones and drops some. This sample has about 62,000 clones, with 70% to 90% found just once. The time point is: week 11, during vaccination. A 20-mer mutant IDH1 peptide at 300 ug was injected subcutaneously with topical imiquimod. These receptors are not linked to any known antigen. This specimen consisted of PBMCs, obtained from a glioma patient whose treatment included an IDH1 peptide vaccine. The receptors here all came from a man aged 35 to 55 with glioma.

The chain has TRBV10-3 and TRBJ2-3; D uncertain. V was trimmed by 0 bases and J by 5 bases, leaving 3 bases between them. CDR1 is ENHRY, CDR2 SYGVKD, per germline. This CDR3 is built from 12 residues. The CDR3 DNA is TGTGCCATCAGTGAGTCGATAGATACGCAGTATTTT. The encoded protein is CAISESIDTQYF.

The V call is TRBV7-8, the J call TRBJ2-1; TRBD2 agrees at 7 bases. The CDR3 loop spans 14 amino acids. The ends lost 0 bases at V and 12 bases at J; junction bases unmatched: 8. The germline CDR1 and CDR2 sequences are SGHVS and FQNEAQ. The CDR3, as DNA: TGTGCCAGCAGCTTAGCGGGAGGGCCGAATTTGCAGTTCTTC. Translation: CASSLAGGPNLQFF. Drawing the rest from reference TRBV7-8 and TRBJ2-1, the complete variable domain is GAGVSQSPRYKVAKRGQDVALRCDPISGHVSLFWYQQALGQGPEFLTYFQNEAQLDKSGLPSDRFFAERPEGSVSTLKIQRTQQEDSAVYLCASSLAGGPNLQFFGPGTRLTVL.

This chain links TRBV27 with TRBJ1-2, with D unclear. This CDR3 is 12 amino acids long. Germline V gene sequence: CDR1 MNHEY, CDR2 SMNVEV (reference sequence). V gave up 3 bases and J gave up 5 bases, with 7 bases separating them. CDR3 DNA: TGTGCCAGCAGTTTTTCGGGGTATGGCTACACCTTC. This translates into CASSFSGYGYTF.

The chain has TRBV5-6 and TRBJ1-2, with TRBD1 matching 8 bases. Per germline, CDR1 SGHDT and CDR2 YYEEEE. CDR3 length: 14 amino acids. J was trimmed by 6 bases and V by 1 base; bases with no gene match: 5. In DNA form, the CDR3 reads TGTGCCAGCAGCTTGAGGACAGGGAACCATGGCTACACCTTC. Residues: CASSLRTGNHGYTF. Full variable domain (outside the CDR3, taken from reference TRBV5-6 and TRBJ1-2): DAGVTQSPTHLIKTRGQQVTLRCSPKSGHDTVSWYQQALGQGPQFIFQYYEEEERQRGNFPDRFSGHQFPNYSSELNVNALLLGDSALYLCASSLRTGNHGYTFGSGTRLTVV.

The V gene is TRBV28, the J gene TRBJ2-7; D may be TRBD1 or TRBD2 (6 bases each). CDR1 and CDR2 (germline): MDHEN, SYDVKM. CDR3 length equals 15 residues. Trimming took 5 bases from V and 1 from J, leaving 15 bases between them. CDR3 loop: CASSALGGGSYEQYF. The CDR3 bases are TGTGCCAGCAGTGCCCTCGGGGGCGGATCCTACGAGCAGTACTTC.

This rearrangement joins TRBV19 to TRBJ2-3; perhaps TRBD2 as D (5 bases). V lost 5 bases and J lost 4, with 16 bases in between. This CDR3 is 15 amino acids long. Germline assignment: CDR1 LNHDA and CDR2 SQIVND (reference sequence). The CDR3 DNA is TGTGCCAGTAGTCCCCAGCCCCTTAGCGCAGATACGCAGTATTTT. Translated, it gives CASSPQPLSADTQYF.

This chain uses TRBV28 with TRBJ1-5; 7 bases map to TRBD1. The CDR3 spans 16 residues. Germline CDR1 reads MDHEN; CDR2 reads SYDVKM. V dropped 3 bases and J dropped 3; count of bases not matched to a gene: 8. The CDR3 here is CASSFPSGTDNQPQHF. The CDR3 DNA follows: TGTGCCAGCAGTTTTCCCTCCGGGACAGACAATCAGCCCCAGCATTTT.

The J gene is TRBJ2-3, the V gene TRBV10-1; the D is unclear. The germline V gene encodes CDR1 WNHNN and CDR2 SYGVQD (reference sequence). This CDR3 has 11 residues. V was pared by 5 bases and J by 3 bases, with 3 bases between. The CDR3 loop is CASSLTDTQYF. The CDR3 DNA reads as TGCGCCAGCAGTTTAACAGATACGCAGTATTTT.

The V call is TRBV19, the J call TRBJ1-5; 7 bases map to TRBD1. V lost 5 bases to trimming and J lost 3 bases; unmatched junction nucleotides: 4. In germline, CDR1 is LNHDA, CDR2 SQIVND (reference sequence). This CDR3 has 14 amino acids. Here the CDR3 reads CASSRQGVNQPQHF. Here the CDR3 DNA reads TGTGCCAGTAGTCGACAGGGCGTCAATCAGCCCCAGCATTTT.

This chain uses TRBV28 with TRBJ2-7; D gene uncertain. Germline values: CDR1 MDHEN, CDR2 SYDVKM. The CDR3 runs 14 residues. V was pared by 1 base and J by 5 bases, with 12 bases between. The CDR3 here is CASSLSRTTDEQYV. In nucleotides, the CDR3 is TGTGCCAGCAGTTTATCGCGTACAACAGACGAGCAGTACGTC.

This clone was observed a single time. This chain uses TRBV19 with TRBJ2-1; D unresolved. The germline CDR1 and CDR2 sequences are LNHDA and SQIVND (reference sequence). The CDR3 sequence is 15 residues long. V lost 4 bases to trimming and J lost 10 bases, with 20 bases between them. CDR3 nucleotide sequence: TGTGCCAGTAGTAAGGGCAGTATCAGGTCTGGGGAGCAGTTCTTC. Translated, it gives CASSKGSIRSGEQFF.

This clone has a single count. This rearrangement joins TRBV5-1 to TRBJ1-1; weak D call: TRBD1 (5 bases). The CDR3 runs 13 residues. Germline V gene lookup returns CDR1 SGHRS and CDR2 YFSETQ. Deletions cut 4 bases from V and 4 bases from J, with 11 bases between. Here the CDR3 reads CASSLGGSTEAFF. DNA of the CDR3: TGCGCCAGCAGCCTCGGGGGGTCCACTGAAGCTTTCTTT.

The chain combines TRBV28 with TRBJ1-2; TRBD1 matches 9 bases. The V and J ends lost 8 bases and 4 bases, in that order; junction bases with no gene match: 14. The CDR3 spans 16 residues. Germline assignment: CDR1 MDHEN and CDR2 SYDVKM. The CDR3 is CASLTRPGQGTYGYTF. The CDR3 coding sequence is TGTGCCAGCCTAACCCGCCCGGGACAGGGTACCTATGGCTACACCTTC.

The chain employs TRBV10-3 and TRBJ1-2; 11 nucleotides match TRBD1. CDR1 and CDR2 from the germline V gene are ENHRY and SYGVKD. The CDR3 totals 17 residues. The V segment lost 6 bases and the J segment 6 bases; nucleotides outside the gene matches: 15. The CDR3 sequence: CAISLTGTGGSSDGYTF. DNA of the CDR3: TGTGCCATCAGCCTTACCGGGACAGGGGGATCCTCGGATGGCTACACCTTC.

The chain carries TRBV5-1 and TRBJ2-7; D ambiguous. In germline, CDR1 is SGHRS, CDR2 YFSETQ. The V end was cut by 0 bases, the J end by 2 bases, with 12 bases between. The CDR3 contains 15 residues. The CDR3 DNA follows: TGCGCCAGCAGCTTGGTCGCGGACCGGGCCTACGAGCAGTACTTC. Translated: CASSLVADRAYEQYF.

The chain employs TRBV5-6 and TRBJ1-2; D not certain. Germline loops: CDR1 SGHDT, CDR2 YYEEEE. The CDR3 sequence is 15 residues long. Trimming stripped 0 bases from V and 4 bases from J, with 13 bases between. As DNA, the CDR3 is TGTGCCAGCAGCTTGGGTCGGGTTCTTCTCTATGGCTACACCTTC. Protein product: CASSLGRVLLYGYTF.

The CDR3 nucleotides are TGCGCCAGCAGCGTGGCAGGGGAAGTGACTGAAGCTTTCTTT. This translates into CASSVAGEVTEAFF. The chain joins TRBV5-1 to TRBJ1-1, with D maybe TRBD1 (6 bases). This CDR3 has 14 residues. The V gene's germline CDR1 is SGHRS and CDR2 YFSETQ. Trimming left V 4 bases short and J 5 bases short, with 15 bases between. Filled out from reference TRBV5-1 and TRBJ1-1, the complete variable domain reads KAGVTQTPRYLIKTRGQQVTLSCSPISGHRSVSWYQQTPGQGLQFLFEYFSETQRNKGNFPGRFSGRQFSNSRSEMNVSTLELGDSALYLCASSVAGEVTEAFFGQGTRLTVV.

DNA for the CDR3: TGTGCCAGCAGCTTCCGGGGCCTGGATCCATGTAACTCCTACGAGCAGTACTTC. It yields the protein CASSFRGLDPCNSYEQYF. The chain uses TRBV7-4 and TRBJ2-7; the D call may be TRBD1 or TRBD2 (5 bases each). V gave up 3 bases and J gave up 0 bases, with 21 bases separating them. Germline V gives CDR1 SGHVT, CDR2 SQSDAQ. This CDR3 comprises 18 residues.

This clone was counted only a few times. The CDR3 DNA follows: TGTGCCAGCGGGACTAGCGGGGGAGACAATGAGCAGTTCTTC. Translated, it gives CASGTSGGDNEQFF. The rearrangement links TRBV4-2 to TRBJ2-1; 14 nucleotides line up with TRBD2. CDR1 is LGHNA, CDR2 YNFKEQ, per germline. The junction had 2 bases not matched to a gene; V was cut back by 8 bases and J by 5 bases. The length of the CDR3 is 14 residues.

As regards this clone: One junction end disagrees with the germline gene, perhaps due to a read error. The chain links TRBV2 to TRBJ2-7; TRBD1 agrees at 7 bases. The V gene's germline CDR1 is SNHLY and CDR2 FYNNEI. The CDR3 is 14 residues long. Here the CDR3 reads CASSEAGPGQRPNF. The CDR3 nucleotides read TGTGCCAGCAGTGAAGCTGGGCCGGGACAGAGGCCCAACTTC.

The genes are TRBV7-9 and TRBJ1-1; D might be TRBD1 (5 bases). This CDR3 has 13 residues. The germline CDR1 and CDR2 sequences are SEHNR and FQNEAQ (reference sequence). With 7 bases removed from V and 1 base from J, the gap between germline ends came to 10 bases. The CDR3 bases are TGTGCCAGCAACCTTCAGGGGAACACTGAAGCTTTCTTT. This gives the protein CASNLQGNTEAFF. The complete variable domain, with remaining parts taken from reference TRBV7-9 and TRBJ1-1, reads DTGVSQNPRHKITKRGQNVTFRCDPISEHNRLYWYRQTLGQGPEFLTYFQNEAQLEKSRLLSDRFSAERPKGSFSTLEIQRTEQGDSAMYLCASNLQGNTEAFFGQGTRLTVV.

The chain is built from TRBV6-5 and TRBJ2-3; TRBD2 aligns across 13 bases. In germline, CDR1 is MNHEY, CDR2 SVGAGI. V lost 9 bases and J lost 7; bases outside the gene matches: 7. The CDR3 extends over 14 amino acids. CDR3 residues: CASRTSGRGNTQYF. The CDR3 DNA reads TGTGCCAGTAGGACTAGCGGGAGAGGGAATACGCAGTATTTT.

This clone was seen only a few times. The chain uses TRBV6-4 and TRBJ2-3, with D possibly being TRBD2 (6 bases). Looked up from germline, CDR1 is MRHNA and CDR2 is SNTAGT. The CDR3 consists of 14 residues. Trimming removed 4 bases at V and 4 bases at J, with 12 bases between. CDR3 bases: TGTGCCAGCAGTGGAAACGGGGGATCAGATACGCAGTATTTT. It encodes CASSGNGGSDTQYF.

This chain links TRBV7-9 with TRBJ2-7; TRBD1 matches at 10 bases. CDR1 is SEHNR, CDR2 FQNEAQ, per germline (reference sequence). The CDR3 totals 14 residues. Losses at the gene ends were 8 bases for V and 4 bases for J; bases not matched to a gene: 8. The CDR3 sequence is CASGWDRGPYEQYF. CDR3 DNA sequence: TGTGCCAGCGGTTGGGACAGGGGCCCTTACGAGCAGTACTTC.

Here the CDR3 DNA reads TGTGCCAGCAGTTCCCTAGCGGAACGCTCCTACAATGAGCAGTTCTTC. Translated: CASSSLAERSYNEQFF. The V call is TRBV6-5, the J call TRBJ2-1; 7 nucleotides line up with TRBD2. The germline V gene encodes CDR1 MNHEY and CDR2 SVGAGI. V was pared by 4 bases and J by 0 bases, with 6 bases of the junction left unmatched. The CDR3 covers 16 residues.